The rows below give T cell receptor beta chains drawn from one sample of a study of T cells in localized non-small cell lung cancer. The table came from immunoSEQ multiplex PCR; TCRdb's copy has only in-frame clones and leaves some out. The sample includes fewer than 40,000 clones, roughly 86% seen only once; the top ten take approximately 4%. The source material was peripheral blood mononuclear cells, sampled before any cancer treatment. These TCRs come from a woman between 40 and 69 years old with stage III lung adenocarcinoma. CDR3s include the opening cysteine and the closing phenylalanine or tryptophan. The D gene is left open where the match is weak. Expanded clones are given a class, and other clones once, few, many or no size at all.

d_call | j_call | cdr3_length | clone_size | v_call | cdr3_aa | cdr3_nt
NA | TRBJ2-7 | 15 | NA | TRBV19 | CASSVQQGRGAEQYF | TGTGCCAGTAGTGTACAACAGGGGAGGGGAGCCGAGCAGTACTTC
NA | TRBJ2-2 | 12 | NA | TRBV10-3 | CAIKSSPGELFF | TGTGCCATCAAATCCAGTCCCGGGGAGCTGTTTTTT
NA | TRBJ1-4 | 12 | NA | TRBV19 | CASTAAAEKLFF | TGTGCCAGTACCGCCGCCGCGGAAAAACTGTTTTTT
NA | TRBJ1-1 | 14 | NA | TRBV11-3 | CASSLTTGSAEAFF | TGTGCCAGCAGCCTAACAACAGGAAGCGCCGAAGCTTTCTTT
NA | TRBJ1-1 | 13 | NA | TRBV18 | CASSGGPGTEAFF | TGTGCCAGCTCCGGGGGTCCCGGAACTGAAGCTTTCTTT
TRBD1 | TRBJ1-2 | 13 | NA | TRBV5-4 | CASSITGVGGYTF | TGTGCCAGCAGCATCACAGGGGTTGGGGGCTACACCTTC
TRBD1 | TRBJ1-1 | 14 | NA | TRBV5-1 | CASTPTGMNTEAFF | TGCGCCAGCACCCCGACAGGGATGAACACTGAAGCTTTCTTT
TRBD2 | TRBJ2-5 | 15 | NA | TRBV5-4 | CASSLQRGAQETQYF | TGTGCCAGCAGCTTGCAGCGGGGGGCCCAAGAGACCCAGTACTTC
TRBD1 | TRBJ2-5 | 15 | NA | TRBV5-4 | CASSSYRGVGETQYF | TGTGCCAGCAGCTCCTACAGGGGGGTTGGGGAGACCCAGTACTTC
TRBD1 | TRBJ1-3 | 16 | once | TRBV2 | CASSTNRGGSGNTIYF | TGTGCCAGCAGTACAAACAGGGGAGGTTCTGGAAACACCATATATTTT
NA | TRBJ1-4 | 12 | NA | TRBV6-6 | CASSYLNEKLFF | TGTGCCAGCAGTTACTTAAATGAAAAACTGTTTTTT
TRBD1 | TRBJ2-7 | 16 | NA | TRBV12-5 | CASGLPRQGRSYEQYF | TGTGCTAGTGGTTTGCCTCGACAGGGGAGATCCTACGAGCAGTACTTC
NA | TRBJ2-7 | 15 | NA | TRBV10-3 | CAISESGPTPYEQYF | TGTGCCATCAGTGAGTCTGGGCCGACACCCTACGAGCAGTACTTC
TRBD1 | TRBJ1-2 | 15 | NA | TRBV5-1 | CASSLSGQGAKGYTF | TGCGCCAGCAGTTTATCGGGACAGGGGGCCAAGGGCTACACCTTC
NA | TRBJ1-1 | 16 | NA | TRBV7-6 | CASSLKAGQQNTEAFF | TGTGCCAGCAGCTTAAAGGCCGGACAACAGAACACTGAAGCTTTCTTT
NA | TRBJ1-2 | 14 | once | TRBV6-1 | CASSEQGRDYGYTF | TGTGCCAGCAGTGAACAGGGAAGAGACTATGGCTACACCTTC
TRBD2 | TRBJ2-3 | 17 | NA | TRBV4-1 | CASSPLGLAGRTDTQYF | TGCGCCAGCTCCCCCTTGGGACTAGCGGGACGCACAGATACGCAGTATTTT
TRBD2 | TRBJ2-7 | 15 | NA | TRBV7-9 | CASSVPGGATYEQYF | TGTGCCAGCAGCGTCCCCGGGGGGGCTACCTACGAGCAGTACTTC
NA | TRBJ1-4 | 12 | NA | TRBV11-2 | CASSLAAKKLFF | TGTGCCAGCAGCTTAGCGGCGAAAAAGCTGTTTTTT
NA | TRBJ2-2 | 14 | NA | TRBV18 | CASSPGLNTGELFF | TGTGCCAGCTCACCGGGGCTGAACACCGGGGAGCTGTTTTTT
NA | TRBJ2-1 | 12 | NA | TRBV29-1 | CSVPRGPNEQFF | TGCAGCGTCCCCCGGGGACCCAATGAGCAGTTCTTC
NA | TRBJ1-5 | 15 | NA | TRBV4-1 | CASSPLTVGGQPQHF | TGCGCCAGCAGCCCTCTGACGGTGGGGGGCCAGCCCCAGCATTTT
NA | TRBJ1-1 | 11 | NA | TRBV20-1 | CSAGINTEAFF | TGCAGTGCTGGAATTAACACTGAAGCTTTCTTT
NA | TRBJ1-6 | 18 | once | TRBV4-1 | CASSQFMAVSSYNSPLHF | TGCGCCAGCAGCCAATTTATGGCCGTGAGCTCCTATAATTCACCCCTCCACTTT
NA | TRBJ2-2 | 14 | NA | TRBV7-9 | CASSPFSGTGELFF | TGTGCCAGCAGCCCCTTTTCGGGCACCGGGGAGCTGTTTTTT
NA | TRBJ1-3 | 17 | NA | TRBV28 | CASIGGGVLLKGNTIYF | TGTGCCAGCATCGGGGGAGGGGTTCTCTTAAAAGGAAACACCATATATTTT
NA | TRBJ1-2 | 13 | NA | TRBV11-2 | CASSSGLGYGYTF | TGTGCCAGCAGCTCTGGTCTTGGGTATGGCTACACCTTC
NA | TRBJ2-7 | 13 | NA | TRBV6-1 | CASSEGTPYEQYF | TGTGCCAGCAGTGAGGGGACCCCATACGAGCAGTACTTC
TRBD2 | TRBJ2-3 | 19 | NA | TRBV5-5 | CASSPQGTSGGRSTDTQYF | TGTGCCAGCAGCCCCCAAGGGACTAGCGGGGGCCGGAGCACAGATACGCAGTATTTT
NA | TRBJ1-6 | 14 | NA | TRBV6-1 | CASSGQVKGSPLHF | TGTGCCAGCAGTGGACAGGTTAAGGGTTCACCCCTCCACTTT
TRBD2 | TRBJ2-3 | 14 | few | TRBV28 | CASRVGGTTDTQYF | TGTGCCAGCAGGGTGGGAGGGACCACAGATACGCAGTATTTT
NA | TRBJ2-1 | 13 | NA | TRBV11-3 | CASSQDSYNEQFF | TGTGCCAGCAGCCAGGACAGTTACAATGAGCAGTTCTTC
NA | TRBJ2-5 | 17 | NA | TRBV7-8 | CASSLLRPEGYQETQYF | TGTGCCAGCAGCTTACTTCGACCGGAGGGGTACCAAGAGACCCAGTACTTC
NA | TRBJ2-7 | 13 | NA | TRBV5-1 | CASSLYQRDEQYF | TGCGCCAGCAGCTTGTATCAGAGAGACGAGCAGTACTTC
TRBD2 | TRBJ2-2 | 16 | once | TRBV5-1 | CASSLTSGRGTGELFF | TGCGCCAGCAGCCTTACTAGCGGAAGGGGGACCGGGGAGCTGTTTTTT
NA | TRBJ2-6 | 15 | NA | TRBV30 | CAWSRKRAGANVLTF | TGTGCCTGGAGTAGGAAGAGGGCTGGGGCCAACGTCCTGACTTTC
TRBD2 | TRBJ2-5 | 15 | NA | TRBV5-1 | CASGLTSGGQETQYF | TGCGCCAGCGGGTTGACTAGCGGGGGACAAGAGACCCAGTACTTC
NA | TRBJ2-3 | 14 | NA | TRBV4-3 | CASSQGWQADTQYF | TGCGCCAGCAGCCAAGGATGGCAGGCAGATACGCAGTATTTT
NA | TRBJ1-2 | 14 | NA | TRBV27 | CASSPQKSGDGYTF | TGTGCCAGCAGTCCACAAAAGTCGGGAGATGGCTACACCTTC
NA | TRBJ2-2 | 16 | NA | TRBV5-1 | CASSSWGTSNTGELFF | TGCGCCAGCAGTAGTTGGGGGACATCGAACACCGGGGAGCTGTTTTTT
NA | TRBJ2-3 | 13 | few | TRBV19 | CASSISGLDTQYF | TGTGCCAGTAGTATTTCCGGGTTGGATACGCAGTATTTT
NA | TRBJ2-3 | 13 | NA | TRBV7-2 | CASSLRAEDTQYF | TGTGCCAGCAGCCTCCGGGCGGAGGATACGCAGTATTTT
TRBD1 | TRBJ1-1 | 13 | NA | TRBV7-2 | CASTRQGWTEAFF | TGTGCCAGCACCCGACAGGGATGGACTGAAGCTTTCTTT
NA | TRBJ1-1 | 11 | NA | TRBV30 | CAWSLGAEAFF | TGTGCCTGGAGTCTAGGTGCTGAAGCTTTCTTT
NA | TRBJ1-3 | 11 | NA | TRBV2 | CASTAGNTIYF | TGTGCCAGCACGGCTGGAAACACCATATATTTT
NA | TRBJ1-4 | 15 | NA | TRBV28 | CARRTSGVGDEKLFF | TGTGCCAGAAGAACGAGCGGGGTCGGGGATGAAAAACTGTTTTTT
NA | TRBJ2-4 | 15 | NA | TRBV13 | CASSLGRLAKNIQYF | TGTGCCAGCAGCTTAGGAAGGTTAGCCAAAAACATTCAGTACTTC
NA | TRBJ1-2 | 16 | few | TRBV5-1 | CASSLGRWGPTYGYTF | TGCGCCAGCAGCTTGGGTAGGTGGGGACCTACCTATGGCTACACCTTC
TRBD1 | TRBJ1-1 | 15 | once | TRBV13 | CASSLETGGNTEAFF | TGTGCCAGCAGCTTGGAGACAGGGGGTAACACTGAAGCTTTCTTT
NA | TRBJ2-2 | 16 | NA | TRBV28 | CASSSGVLRGTGELFF | TGTGCCAGCAGTTCCGGGGTCCTGCGGGGCACCGGGGAGCTGTTTTTT
NA | TRBJ2-3 | 14 | NA | TRBV7-9 | CASSFDPPPDTQYF | TGTGCCAGCAGCTTCGACCCCCCGCCAGATACGCAGTATTTT
TRBD1 | TRBJ1-2 | 12 | few | TRBV5-8 | CASSDRGFGYTF | TGTGCCAGCAGCGACAGGGGGTTCGGCTACACCTTC
NA | TRBJ2-4 | 13 | NA | TRBV27 | CASSWQGENIQYF | TGTGCCAGCAGTTGGCAGGGTGAAAACATTCAGTACTTC